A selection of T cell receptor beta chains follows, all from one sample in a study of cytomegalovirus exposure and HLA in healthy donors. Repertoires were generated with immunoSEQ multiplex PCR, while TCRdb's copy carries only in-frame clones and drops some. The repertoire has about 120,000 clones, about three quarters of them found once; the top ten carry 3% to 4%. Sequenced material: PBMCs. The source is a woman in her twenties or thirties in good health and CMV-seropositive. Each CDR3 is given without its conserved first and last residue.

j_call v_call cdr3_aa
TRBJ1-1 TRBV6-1 ASSEVVRAAF
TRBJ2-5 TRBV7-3 ASSNGETQY
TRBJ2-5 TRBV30 AWSDPGLTY
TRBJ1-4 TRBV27 ASSPGTYEKLF
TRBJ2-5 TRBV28 ASRPQGRLGQETQY
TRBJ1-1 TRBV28 ASSLFQGNTEAF
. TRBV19 ASSIFLLAGGPRGYEQY
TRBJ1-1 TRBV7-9 ASSLRTGGKSTEAF
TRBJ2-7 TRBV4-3 ASSRIGLAGSYEQY
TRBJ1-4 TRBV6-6 ASGRGVEKLF
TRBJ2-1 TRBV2 ASSGSVTVYNEQF
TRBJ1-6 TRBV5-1 ASSWGEGGSPLH
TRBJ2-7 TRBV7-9 SSSSGEQY